This T cell receptor (beta chain) was documented in a study of identical twins. The study's findings and limits: Insertions were reduced in abundant cord blood beta clonotypes but not in memory repertoires. When twins shared out-of-frame alpha sequences, those sequences had excess low generation probability.

Healthy Caucasian donors formed the entire cohort. TCRdb reprocessed the 5' RACE reads with MiXCR, giving one entry per CDR3 protein. The sample carries about 690,000 distinct CDR3 sequences, around 6.1% recorded once. Trimming shortened V by 7 bases and J by 5 bases, and 15 bases separated the two germline ends. The CDR3 covers 14 residues. Germline CDR1 reads MDHEN; CDR2 reads SYDVKM. This clonotype was seen more than once but under ten times. Its antigen remains unknown. V usage is TRBV28 and J usage is TRBJ2-1; D is unresolved. The clonotype was recovered from a man aged 18-30 years in good health. Material: naive T cells sorted from blood. The CDR3 protein is CASKGTIINNEQFF. Written as DNA, the CDR3 is TGTGCCAGCAAGGGAACGATCATAAACAATGAGCAGTTCTTC.